This is a list of T cell receptor beta chains from one sample in a study of spatial heterogeneity in lung cancer. TCRdb independently ran MiXCR on the 5' RACE reads; one entry per CDR3 protein. Of 48,000 or so distinct CDR3 sequences listed, approximately 5% were seen once; the top ten hold 11%. The sample here was PBMCs, taken at surgery. The receptors stem from a male donor with early-stage non-small cell lung cancer. The CDR3 runs from the conserved cysteine through the conserved F or W. D genes are given only for firm matches. Clone size, where shown, is once, few, many, or a class for clones that have expanded.

NA | TRBJ1-2 | NA | TRBV6-2/TRBV6-3 | TGTGCCAGCAGTTACAGAGGGCGCTATGGCTACACCTTC | CASSYRGRYGYTF
NA | TRBJ2-1 | NA | TRBV7-2 | TGTGCCAGCAGCTTAAGATCGGGATCGGGCAATGAGCAGTTCTTC | CASSLRSGSGNEQFF
many | TRBJ2-5 | NA | TRBV4-1 | TGCGCCAGCAGCCAGGCGCGGAACCAAGAGACCCAGTACTTC | CASSQARNQETQYF
few | TRBJ1-4 | NA | TRBV7-9 | TGTGCCAGCAGCCCAGCCGGGACGGGGACGAGAGAAAAACTGTTTTTT | CASSPAGTGTREKLFF
many | TRBJ1-2 | NA | TRBV6-1 | TGTGCCAGCAAATCGACGGGGAATGGCTACACCTTC | CASKSTGNGYTF
many | TRBJ1-1 | TRBD1 | TRBV24-1 | TGTGCCACCAGTGATCCACGACAGGGAGACACTGAAGCTTTCTTT | CATSDPRQGDTEAFF
few | TRBJ1-4 | TRBD1 | TRBV6-2/TRBV6-3 | TGTGCCAGCAGTACCGCTACAGGGGGCGCGGGAGAAAAACTGTTTTTT | CASSTATGGAGEKLFF
many | TRBJ2-7 | TRBD1 | TRBV5-1 | TGCGCCAGCAGCGGGACAGTTCAGTACGAGCAGTACTTC | CASSGTVQYEQYF
many | TRBJ2-5 | TRBD2 | TRBV5-4 | TGTGCCAGCAGCCTTCGAGGACTAGCGGGAGGGACCCAGTACTTC | CASSLRGLAGGTQYF
many | TRBJ2-1 | TRBD2 | TRBV20-1 | TGCAGTGCTCGGACTAGCGGGAGTGTTAGTGAGCAGTTCTTC | CSARTSGSVSEQFF
many | TRBJ1-3 | TRBD1 | TRBV12-3/TRBV12-4 | TGTGCCAGCAGTCCGACAGGGAGCTCTGGAAACACCATATATTTT | CASSPTGSSGNTIYF
many | TRBJ1-1 | NA | TRBV27 | TGTGCCAGCTGGGGTCGGGGCGGCACTGAAGCTTTCTTT | CASWGRGGTEAFF
many | TRBJ2-1 | NA | TRBV7-9 | TGTGCCAGCAGACCATCGGGGGATCCCAACAATGAGCAGTTCTTC | CASRPSGDPNNEQFF
many | TRBJ2-3 | NA | TRBV7-2 | TGTGCCAGCAGCTTAGTTTTTAGCGGACTCACAGATACGCAGTATTTT | CASSLVFSGLTDTQYF
many | TRBJ2-5 | TRBD2 | TRBV4-3 | TGCGCCAGCAGCCAAGTGCCTAGCGGGGACCAAGAGACCCAGTACTTC | CASSQVPSGDQETQYF
NA | TRBJ2-7 | NA | TRBV30 | TGTGCCTGGAGTCCAGGGTTGATCGAGCAGTACTTC | CAWSPGLIEQYF
many | TRBJ2-3 | NA | TRBV2 | TGTGCCAGCAGTACCGGGACTAGCACAGATACGCAGTATTTT | CASSTGTSTDTQYF
many | TRBJ1-4 | NA | TRBV5-1 | TGCGCCAGCAGCTTGCGTGGGTCAATCGATGAAAAACTGTTTTTT | CASSLRGSIDEKLFF
NA | TRBJ2-3 | NA | TRBV12-2 | TGTGCAAGTCGCGCGACAGAGTCCGAAACTAGCACAGATACGCAGTATTTT | CASRATESETSTDTQYF
many | TRBJ1-5 | TRBD1 | TRBV12-3/TRBV12-4 | TGTGCCAGCAGAAAGGGACAGGGGCTAAGCAATCAGCCCCAGCATTTT | CASRKGQGLSNQPQHF
many | TRBJ2-3 | NA | TRBV20-1 | TGCAGTGCAAGTCTAGCGAGCGCAGATACGCAGTATTTT | CSASLASADTQYF
many | TRBJ2-1 | NA | TRBV5-1 | TGCGCCAGCAGCTTGGCCGCTACCCAATCACTGTTCTTC | CASSLAATQSLFF
few | TRBJ2-5 | TRBD1 | TRBV5-1 | TGCGCCAGCAGCGCAGGACAGGGTATTCTAGAGACCCAGTACTTC | CASSAGQGILETQYF
few | TRBJ2-1 | NA | TRBV5-4 | TGTGCCAGCAGCCTCGGAGGGCCTGGTTCCTACAATGAGCAGTTCTTC | CASSLGGPGSYNEQFF
many | TRBJ1-1 | TRBD1 | TRBV7-6 | TGTGCCAGCAGCCTAACAGGGGTTATGAACACTGAAGCTTTCTTT | CASSLTGVMNTEAFF
many | TRBJ2-3 | NA | TRBV5-4 | TGTGCCAGCAGCTTGGATTCGGGGGAGCAGTATTTT | CASSLDSGEQYF
many | TRBJ2-3 | TRBD2 | TRBV7-2 | TGTGCCAGCAGCTCGGGACTAGCAACAGATACGCAGTATTTT | CASSSGLATDTQYF
many | TRBJ2-6 | TRBD1 | TRBV29-1 | TGCAGCGCCGCCGCCCGGGACAGCTCTGGGGCCAACGTCCTGACTTTC | CSAAARDSSGANVLTF
many | TRBJ2-5 | NA | TRBV7-8 | TGTGCCAGCAGCTCCCGGCGACAGAGGGTGGAGACCCAGTACTTC | CASSSRRQRVETQYF
many | TRBJ2-1 | NA | TRBV7-9 | TGTGCCATCCTATCGGGCAGGGGTTTTAAGAATGAGCAGTTCTTC | CAILSGRGFKNEQFF
many | TRBJ2-7 | TRBD1 | TRBV5-1 | TGCGCCAGCAGCTGGGACAGGGTCGAGCAGTACTTC | CASSWDRVEQYF
many | TRBJ2-6 | NA | TRBV29-1 | TGCAGCGTTGGGTCGGGCTCTGGGGCCAACGTCCTGACTTTC | CSVGSGSGANVLTF
many | TRBJ1-5 | NA | TRBV9 | TGTGCCAGCAGCGTAGATTCAGGGTGGGATCAGCCCCAGCATTTT | CASSVDSGWDQPQHF
few | TRBJ2-3 | NA | TRBV6-6 | TGTGTCAGCAGTTACCCCGGCAGCACAGATACGCAGTATTTT | CVSSYPGSTDTQYF
many | TRBJ2-1 | TRBD2 | TRBV28 | TGTGCCAGCAGGCCTAGCGGCTTATACAATGAGCAGTTCTTC | CASRPSGLYNEQFF
many | TRBJ2-3 | TRBD2 | TRBV28 | TGTGCCAGCAGTTTTGGCGGGAGGAGGGGCACAGATACGCAGTATTTT | CASSFGGRRGTDTQYF
many | TRBJ2-6 | NA | TRBV19 | TGTGCCAGTAGTATAATAACCGCTGGGGCCAACGTCCTGACTTTC | CASSIITAGANVLTF
many | TRBJ2-6 | TRBD1 | TRBV5-1 | TGCGCCAGCAGCTTGAGGACAGGGGCAGCCGTCCTGACTTTC | CASSLRTGAAVLTF
medium-sized | TRBJ1-5 | NA | TRBV4-1 | TGCGCCAGCAGCCTCCAGAGGAGACAGCCCCAGCATTTT | CASSLQRRQPQHF
many | TRBJ2-6 | NA | TRBV11-3 | TGTGCCAGCACCCCCGGAGGGGGAACTGGGGCCAACGTCCTGACTTTC | CASTPGGGTGANVLTF
many | TRBJ2-3 | TRBD2 | TRBV6-2/TRBV6-3 | TGTGCCAGCAGTTACTCTGCGGGAGTTCTGGATACGCAGTATTTT | CASSYSAGVLDTQYF
many | TRBJ2-7 | TRBD2 | TRBV6-5 | TGTGCCAGCAGTTACTCTAGCGGGAGAACCTACGAGCAGTACTTC | CASSYSSGRTYEQYF
many | TRBJ2-3 | TRBD2 | TRBV10-3 | TGTGCCATCAGGGGCGCGGGAGCCGACACAGATACGCAGTATTTT | CAIRGAGADTDTQYF
many | TRBJ2-3 | NA | TRBV20-1 | TGCAGTGCTAGAATGCAGGGTGGGACAGATACGCAGTATTTT | CSARMQGGTDTQYF
many | TRBJ2-1 | NA | TRBV5-1 | TGCGCCAGCAGCTTAACAGGTAGTGAGCAGTTCTTC | CASSLTGSEQFF
once | TRBJ1-1 | NA | TRBV20-1 | TGCAGTGCTAGTAGAAACACTGAAGCTTTCTTT | CSASRNTEAFF
many | TRBJ2-1 | TRBD2 | TRBV5-6 | TGTGCCAGCAGCTACACCGGGACTAGCGCGTACAATGAGCAGTTCTTC | CASSYTGTSAYNEQFF
many | TRBJ2-7 | TRBD2 | TRBV5-1 | TGCGCCAGCAGCACCCGAGCGGGGAGTGATTACGAGCAGTACTTC | CASSTRAGSDYEQYF
NA | TRBJ2-7 | NA | TRBV27 | TGTGCCAGCAGTTTCGGTGGGGGATACGAGCAGTACTTC | CASSFGGGYEQYF